This T cell receptor beta chain was profiled in a study of blood T cell dynamics during melanoma immunotherapy. Study overall: First-line therapy was either pembrolizumab or nivolumab with ipilimumab for metastatic melanoma.

Time point: week 3, after first cycle of checkpoint inhibitor. Clones were read by immunoSEQ multiplex PCR, and TCRdb kept only the in-frame ones, dropping some. Of several thousand clones in the sample, more than 75% are singletons; the top ten hold 2% to 2.5%. The receptor comes from a human donor with melanoma. The sample here was blood, taken from a patient treated with checkpoint blockade.

The CDR3 coding sequence is TGTGCCAGCAGCTTAGAGTCGGGCAATTCACCCCTCCACTTT. It encodes CASSLESGNSPLHF. The rearrangement joins TRBV7-9 to TRBJ1-6; no clear D. V was trimmed by 1 base and J by 7 bases, leaving 8 bases between them. Germline-derived CDR1 and CDR2 are SEHNR and FQNEAQ (reference sequence). CDR3 length: 14 residues.